This T cell receptor (beta chain) was sequenced during a study of T cell responses to AZD1222 COVID-19 vaccine. V lost 6 bases and J lost 4; bases outside the gene matches: 2. The CDR3 has 13 amino acids. Germline-derived CDR1 and CDR2 are SNHLY and FYNNEI. The study, taken as a whole, reports: Seropositivity was recorded at baseline in only 6 or 7 AZD1222 recipients. Repertoires were obtained solely post-peak T cell response.

Clones were read by immunoSEQ multiplex PCR, and TCRdb kept only the in-frame ones, dropping some. The sample lists 55,000 to 65,000 clones, 60% to 85% seen once, with roughly 4% in the top ten. With respect to this clone: What it recognizes is unknown.

This specimen was peripheral blood, taken 28 days after the second AZD1222 dose. This sequence originates from an adult who received the AZD1222 COVID-19 vaccine. The gene calls are TRBV2 and TRBJ1-2, with TRBD1 identical over 10 bases. CDR3 in DNA: TGTGCCAGCAGGGGGGACAGGGGCTATGGCTACACCTTC. Amino acid sequence: CASRGDRGYGYTF.